Following are 14 T cell receptor beta chains from one sample sequenced in a study of blood T cell repertoires in COVID-19. Sequencing was performed with immunoSEQ multiplex PCR; in TCRdb, only in-frame clones are kept and a portion is missing. The data contain fewer than 250,000 clones, 89% of them singletons. Sequenced: peripheral blood. The receptors stem from a woman between 40 and 55 years old with acute or convalescent COVID-19.

This chain uses TRBV2 with TRBJ1-5, with 9 positions matching TRBD1. The CDR3 runs to 16 residues. J lost 7 bases, V lost 5 bases, and 12 bases had no gene match. The V gene's germline CDR1 is SNHLY and CDR2 FYNNEI. This CDR3 reads CASSPPTGGLGQPQHF. The CDR3 coding sequence is TGTGCCAGCAGTCCCCCGACAGGGGGGCTGGGACAGCCCCAGCATTTT.

This chain joins TRBV18 and TRBJ1-5; possible D gene TRBD1, 6 bases. Germline V gene sequence: CDR1 KGHSH, CDR2 LQKENI. CDR3 length equals 14 residues. Trimming stripped 2 bases from V and 7 bases from J, with 12 bases between. This chain's CDR3 is CASSPLGAEQPQHF. The DNA for the CDR3 is TGTGCCAGCTCACCATTGGGGGCTGAGCAGCCCCAGCATTTT.

The rearrangement uses TRBV12-3 or TRBV12-4 and TRBJ1-5; D remains unclear. The CDR3 is 12 residues long. The V end was cut by 6 bases, the J end by 7 bases, with 10 bases between. CDR3 sequence reads: CASRTPGQPQHF. The CDR3 bases are TGTGCCAGCAGGACCCCGGGGCAGCCCCAGCATTTT.

The V gene is TRBV24-1, the J gene TRBJ1-2; D perhaps matches TRBD1 (6 bases). CDR3 length equals 15 residues. Trimming pared 2 bases from V and 5 bases from J, leaving 14 bases between. The V gene's germline CDR1 is KGHDR and CDR2 SFDVKD. CDR3 residues: CATSDSSGQTYGYTF. The CDR3 DNA reads TGTGCCACCAGTGATTCTTCCGGACAGACTTATGGCTACACCTTC.

This clone was seen only once. The gene calls are TRBV27 and TRBJ1-1, with D possibly matching TRBD1 (5 bases). Trimming cost V 6 bases and J 1 base, with 9 bases left between them. The CDR3 runs 13 residues. CDR1 is MNHEY, CDR2 SMNVEV, per germline (reference sequence). The CDR3 nucleotides are TGTGCCAGCAGCCTTGGGGCGAACACTGAAGCTTTCTTT. It yields the protein CASSLGANTEAFF.

Points on this clone: The sample holds other DNA sequences that translate to the same CDR3. The J gene is TRBJ2-3, the V gene TRBV5-1, with D uncertain. Trimming shortened V by 0 bases and J by 3 bases, and 8 bases separated the two germline ends. CDR1 is SGHRS and CDR2 is YFSETQ in the germline V gene. The CDR3 has 14 residues. The CDR3 region is CASSLGQYTDTQYF. The DNA of the CDR3 is TGCGCCAGCAGCTTGGGTCAGTATACAGATACGCAGTATTTT.

This clone appeared a single time. The chain uses TRBV20-1 and TRBJ1-2; D not resolved. This CDR3 region has 9 residues. Trimming removed 7 bases from V and 2 bases from J, with 2 bases in between. The germline V gene encodes CDR1 DFQATT and CDR2 SNEGSKA (reference sequence). CDR3 in amino acids: CSVNYGYTF. Written as DNA, the CDR3 is TGCAGTGTAAACTATGGCTACACCTTC.

The chain uses TRBV6-6 and TRBJ1-5; possibly TRBD1 for D (6 bases). Between the trimmed V and J ends, which lost 7 bases and 6 bases, there was a span of 13 bases. CDR3 length equals 13 residues. CDR1 and CDR2 (germline): MNHNY, SVGAGI (reference sequence). CDR3 protein: CASTPGQVQPQHF. CDR3 bases: TGTGCCAGCACTCCGGGACAAGTTCAGCCCCAGCATTTT.

The chain couples TRBV13 to TRBJ1-2, with 10 bases that match TRBD1. V gave up 5 bases and J gave up 3 bases; unmatched junction bases: 9. The CDR3 consists of 16 residues. The germline CDR1 and CDR2 sequences are PRHDT and FYEKMQ (reference sequence). CDR3 protein: CASSPAGTGVDYGYTF. Written as DNA, the CDR3 is TGTGCCAGCAGCCCAGCAGGGACAGGGGTGGACTATGGCTACACCTTC.

The chain couples TRBV28 to TRBJ2-1; D is unclear. Germline values: CDR1 MDHEN, CDR2 SYDVKM. Trimming took 5 bases from V and 2 from J, leaving 16 bases between them. CDR3 length: 16 amino acids. For the CDR3, the DNA is TGTGCCAGCAGTCCCGGCACCGGGTACCCCTACAATGAGCAGTTCTTC. Translated, it gives CASSPGTGYPYNEQFF. Full variable domain (remainder filled in from reference TRBV28 and TRBJ2-1): DVKVTQSSRYLVKRTGEKVFLECVQDMDHENMFWYRQDPGLGLRLIYFSYDVKMKEKGDIPEGYSVSREKKERFSLILESASTNQTSMYLCASSPGTGYPYNEQFFGPGTRLTVL.

V gene TRBV7-2 combines with J gene TRBJ1-2; TRBD1 might be the D (5 bases). The CDR3 has 17 amino acids. Germline V lookup: CDR1 SGHTA, CDR2 FQGNSA. V was clipped by 2 bases and J by 7 bases, with 23 bases between them. CDR3 sequence (DNA): TGTGCCAGCAGCTTATACAGTATCCCTGTGGAGGGGAGTGGCTACACCTTC. Encoded protein: CASSLYSIPVEGSGYTF.

The CDR3: CASSQTSGGLNEQFF. CDR3 DNA: TGTGCCAGCAGCCAGACTAGCGGGGGCCTCAATGAGCAGTTCTTC. The chain joins TRBV6-5 to TRBJ2-1; 12 bases align to TRBD2. Trimming took 6 bases from V and 6 from J; bases not matched to a gene: 6. The CDR3 has 15 residues. Germline CDR1 is MNHEY and CDR2 is SVGAGI.

This chain uses TRBV3-1 (or the pseudogene TRBV3-2) with TRBJ2-3; 12 bases map to TRBD2. V shed 2 bases, J shed 9 bases, and the junction held 9 bases outside the gene matches. CDR1 is LGHDT, CDR2 YNNKEL, per germline (reference sequence). This CDR3 is 16 amino acids long. CDR3 residues: CASSQRTSGVGGTQYF. CDR3 nucleotide sequence: TGTGCCAGCAGCCAACGGACTAGCGGGGTGGGAGGCACGCAGTATTTT.

The chain joins TRBV6-6 to TRBJ2-2; tentatively, D is TRBD1 (6 bases). V was shortened by 7 bases and J by 5 bases, with 20 bases between the two germline ends. The CDR3 consists of 16 residues. The germline V gene encodes CDR1 MNHNY and CDR2 SVGAGI (reference sequence). The CDR3 sequence is CASIPPTGPKTGELFF. In nucleotides, the CDR3 is TGTGCCAGCATCCCTCCTACAGGGCCCAAGACCGGGGAGCTGTTTTTT.